This is a list of T cell receptor beta chains from one sample in a study of shared clonotypes between healthy human individuals. TCRdb's table, derived via immunoSEQ multiplex PCR, lists solely in-frame clones and lacks some. The sample holds hundreds of thousands of clones, around three quarters seen once. The sequencing input was memory CD4+ T cells sorted from blood. The receptors shown here come from a woman aged 30 to 39 in good health. Each CDR3 is given with its conserved first and last residue. The D gene is left open where the match is weak. Size is stated for part of the rows, as once, few or many counts, or as a class when the clone is expanded.

size,J,V,D,CDR3,DNA
NA,TRBJ1-1,TRBV11-2,TRBD1,CASSRDRLMNTEAFF,TGTGCCAGCAGCCGGGACAGACTCATGAACACTGAAGCTTTCTTT
few,TRBJ1-2,TRBV27,NA,CASSSTGRGYTF,TGTGCCAGCAGTTCCACAGGTCGCGGCTACACCTTC
NA,TRBJ2-7,TRBV28,NA,CASSHRADSYEQYF,TGTGCCAGCAGCCACCGGGCCGATTCCTACGAGCAGTACTTC
NA,TRBJ1-2,TRBV2,TRBD1,CASSVGQGEDGYTF,TGTGCCAGCAGTGTCGGACAGGGGGAAGATGGCTACACCTTC
NA,TRBJ1-4,TRBV2,NA,CASRGGRNEKLFF,TGTGCCAGCAGGGGGGGACGTAATGAAAAACTGTTTTTT
NA,TRBJ2-3,TRBV5-1,NA,CASSLVLRQSTDTQYF,TGCGCCAGCAGCTTGGTCCTCAGGCAGAGCACAGATACGCAGTATTTT
few,TRBJ2-1,TRBV28,NA,CASCYGGEEQFF,TGTGCCAGCTGCTATGGGGGCGAAGAGCAGTTCTTC
NA,TRBJ2-7,TRBV30,TRBD2,CAWSYPGGRRHEQYF,TGTGCCTGGAGTTACCCGGGCGGGAGACGACACGAGCAGTACTTC
NA,TRBJ2-4,TRBV4-2,NA,CASSQEGAPPAKNIQYF,TGTGCCAGCAGCCAAGAGGGTGCGCCCCCGGCCAAAAACATTCAGTACTTC
NA,TRBJ1-5,TRBV6-1,NA,CASRGTVSFDQPQHF,TGTGCCAGCAGGGGGACTGTGTCCTTCGATCAGCCCCAGCATTTT
NA,TRBJ2-7,TRBV5-1,NA,CASSLTNYEQYF,TGCGCCAGCAGCTTGACCAACTACGAGCAGTACTTC
NA,TRBJ2-7,TRBV7-6,NA,CASSPLPLSFGPYEQYF,TGTGCCAGCAGCCCTTTGCCCCTATCTTTTGGGCCCTACGAGCAGTACTTC
NA,TRBJ1-1,TRBV18,NA,CASSPPGRVMNTEAFF,TGTGCCAGCTCACCACCGGGTAGGGTCATGAACACTGAAGCTTTCTTT
NA,TRBJ2-3,TRBV6-5,NA,CASSEVGTALTQYF,TGTGCCAGCAGTGAAGTGGGAACGGCGCTCACGCAGTATTTT
NA,TRBJ1-5,TRBV29-1,NA,CSVVVGGGGHSNQPQHF,TGCAGCGTTGTGGTCGGCGGGGGGGGGCATAGCAATCAGCCCCAGCATTTT
NA,TRBJ2-1,TRBV15,TRBD2,CATSAPSGTYNEQFF,TGTGCCACCAGCGCGCCTAGCGGGACCTACAATGAGCAGTTCTTC
NA,TRBJ1-2,TRBV19,NA,CATAIQVPLANYGYTF,TGTGCCACCGCCATACAGGTGCCCTTAGCTAACTATGGCTACACCTTC
NA,TRBJ1-5,TRBV7-8,NA,CASSTPGGGTQNQPQHF,TGTGCCAGCAGCACCCCTGGTGGCGGGACACAGAATCAGCCCCAGCATTTT
NA,TRBJ2-7,TRBV18,NA,CASSPAVQDEQYF,TGTGCCAGCTCACCCGCGGTACAGGACGAGCAGTACTTC
NA,TRBJ1-2,TRBV19,TRBD1,CASSIGQGRYGYTF,TGTGCCAGTAGTATTGGACAGGGTAGATATGGCTACACCTTC
NA,TRBJ1-2,TRBV30,NA,CAWSVSGYTF,TGTGCCTGGAGTGTGAGTGGCTACACCTTC
NA,TRBJ1-1,TRBV5-1,NA,CASSSDSNTEAFF,TGCGCCAGCAGCTCTGACAGCAACACTGAAGCTTTCTTT
NA,TRBJ2-5,TRBV29-1,NA,CSVGQPQGTQYF,TGCAGCGTTGGGCAGCCTCAGGGGACCCAGTACTTC
NA,TRBJ2-6,TRBV5-1,NA,CASSDGTGGHSGANVLTF,TGCGCCAGCTCTGACGGGACCGGGGGACACTCTGGGGCCAACGTCCTGACTTTC
NA,TRBJ2-2,TRBV5-1,TRBD2,CASSLATSGDTGELFF,TGCGCCAGCAGCTTGGCTACTAGCGGGGACACCGGGGAGCTGTTTTTT
NA,TRBJ1-1,TRBV6-1,NA,CASSDGSWAEAFF,TGTGCCAGCAGTGACGGCAGTTGGGCAGAAGCTTTCTTT